This T cell receptor beta chain was profiled in a study of blood T cell repertoires in COVID-19. Study as a whole: Researchers got acute and convalescent COVID-19 samples from the United States, Italy and Spain. Sample material is recorded as cDNA or gDNA derived from T cells, B-cell-depleted T cells, or PBMCs.

Profiling relied on immunoSEQ multiplex PCR, and the TCRdb table lists in-frame clones only, not all of them. This table has about 150,000 clones, approximately 88% appearing once. The CDR3 length is 15 residues. This clonotype was sampled from a man aged 55 to 69 with acute or convalescent COVID-19. Sequenced: peripheral blood. J is TRBJ2-2 and V is TRBV21-1; the listed D gene, TRBD2, was not tested against the DNA. TRBV21-1 is listed as a pseudogene. The CDR3 reads CASSKGELNTGELFF. CDR3 DNA: TGTGCCAGCAGCAAAGGTGAGCTGAACACCGGGGAGCTGTTTTTT.